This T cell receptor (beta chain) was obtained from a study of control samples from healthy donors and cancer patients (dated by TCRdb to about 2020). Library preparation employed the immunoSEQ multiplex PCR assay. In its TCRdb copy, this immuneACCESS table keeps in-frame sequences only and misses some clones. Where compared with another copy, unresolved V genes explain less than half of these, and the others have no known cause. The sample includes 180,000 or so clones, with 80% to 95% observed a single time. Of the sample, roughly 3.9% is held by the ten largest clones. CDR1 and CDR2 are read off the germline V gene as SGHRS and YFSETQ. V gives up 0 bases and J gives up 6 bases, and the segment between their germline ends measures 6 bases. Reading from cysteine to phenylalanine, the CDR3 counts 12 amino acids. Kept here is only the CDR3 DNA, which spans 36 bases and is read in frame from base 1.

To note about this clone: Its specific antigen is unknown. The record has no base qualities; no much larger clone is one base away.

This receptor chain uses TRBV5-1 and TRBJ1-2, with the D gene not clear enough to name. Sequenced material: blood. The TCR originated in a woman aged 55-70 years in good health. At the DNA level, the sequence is TGCGCCAGCAGCTTGGCCAGAGATGGCTACACCTTC. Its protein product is CASSLARDGYTF.